This record concerns one TCR beta chain sequence. This sample is part of a study of T cell changes during pregnancy in multiple sclerosis. The method was immunoSEQ multiplex PCR; TCRdb's version includes in-frame clones alone and lacks a portion of them. The sample shows around 85,000 clones, roughly nine tenths of them seen only once. The CDR3 consists of 17 residues. Per germline, CDR1 GTSNPN and CDR2 SVGIG (reference sequence). Trimming took off 2 bases at V and 4 bases at J, with 22 bases between the two ends. This receptor was taken from a female donor in good health, serving as a control in a pregnancy study. Some clones in this sample may be carry-over from other donors' samples. The chain combines TRBV30 with TRBJ2-3, with D maybe TRBD2 (5 bases). The sample was PBMCs, taken in the first trimester of pregnancy. As DNA, the CDR3 is TGTGCCTGGAGTAAACGCGAGCGGTTAGAAGTCCCAGATACGCAGTATTTT. The encoded protein is CAWSKRERLEVPDTQYF.